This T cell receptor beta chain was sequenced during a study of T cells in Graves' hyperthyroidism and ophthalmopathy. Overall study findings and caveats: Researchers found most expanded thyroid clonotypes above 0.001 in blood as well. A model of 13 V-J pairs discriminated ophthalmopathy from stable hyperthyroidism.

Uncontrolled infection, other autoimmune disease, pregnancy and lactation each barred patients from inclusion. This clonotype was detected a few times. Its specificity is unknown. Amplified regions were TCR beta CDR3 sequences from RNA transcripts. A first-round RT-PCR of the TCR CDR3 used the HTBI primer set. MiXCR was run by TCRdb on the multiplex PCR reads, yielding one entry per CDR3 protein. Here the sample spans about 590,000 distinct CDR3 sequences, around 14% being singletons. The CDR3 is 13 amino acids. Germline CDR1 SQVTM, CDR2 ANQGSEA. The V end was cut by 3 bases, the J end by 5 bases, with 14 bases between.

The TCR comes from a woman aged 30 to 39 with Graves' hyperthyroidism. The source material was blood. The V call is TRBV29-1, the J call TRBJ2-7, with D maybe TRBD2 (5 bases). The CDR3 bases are TGCAGCGTTGATTCCGGGATATCCGACGAGCAGTACTTC. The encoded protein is CSVDSGISDEQYF.